Following are 22 T cell receptor beta chains from one sample sequenced in a study of vaccination and CD4 T cells after COVID-19. With the Oncomine TCR Beta short-read assay, DNA from cultured CD4+ T cells was sequenced. TCRdb analysed the PCR reads with MiXCR anew, one entry per CDR3 protein. Here the sample spans 12,000 to 15,000 distinct CDR3 sequences, roughly 36% being singletons. These receptors' antigens are unknown. Regarding treatment: approximately 9-day PBMC culture with coronavirus spike peptide pools or control peptides (ViraFEST assay). Sequencing was carried out using cultured CD4+ T cells from blood. Source of these receptors: a human donor with COVID-19.

This clonotype was counted between two and nine times. V gene TRBV6-2 or TRBV6-3 combines with J gene TRBJ1-2; 9 bases align to TRBD1. J was trimmed by 7 bases and V by 7 bases; bases with no gene match: 10. This CDR3 spans 14 amino acids. Germline assignment: CDR1 MNHEY and CDR2 SVGEGT. The CDR3 DNA reads as TGTGCCAGCACCCACAGACAGGGGGGGATTGGCTACACCTTC. Translation gives CASTHRQGGIGYTF.

V and J are TRBV19 and TRBJ2-7; 11 nucleotides line up with TRBD1. V dropped 5 bases and J dropped 3; count of bases not matched to a gene: 6. In germline, CDR1 is LNHDA, CDR2 SQIVND (reference sequence). The CDR3 runs to 15 residues. CDR3: CASSSGQGAFYEQYF. For the CDR3, the DNA is TGTGCCAGTAGTTCCGGACAGGGGGCATTCTACGAGCAGTACTTC.

Only a few counts were recorded for this clonotype. V and J are TRBV20-1 and TRBJ1-2, with 12 bases matching TRBD1. Germline V CDR1 and CDR2: DFQATT, SNEGSKA (reference sequence). The junction had 8 bases not matched to a gene; V was cut back by 6 bases and J by 3 bases. CDR3 length: 15 residues. The CDR3 nucleotides are TGCAGTGCCGCCGGGACAGGGGGCATCGACTATGGCTACACCTTC. Encoded protein: CSAAGTGGIDYGYTF.

The chain joins TRBV6-4 to TRBJ2-7, with D tentatively TRBD2 (5 bases). The CDR3 spans 13 residues. V lost 0 bases and J 4 bases, leaving 7 bases between the germline ends. The germline V gene encodes CDR1 MRHNA and CDR2 SNTAGT. This CDR3 reads CASSDSTRYEQYF. The CDR3 DNA follows: TGTGCCAGCAGTGACTCTACTAGGTACGAGCAGTACTTC.

The table lists this clonotype with a few counts. The V call is TRBV20-1, the J call TRBJ1-5, with 7 bases fitting TRBD1. CDR1 and CDR2 (germline): DFQATT, SNEGSKA (reference sequence). The CDR3 contains 14 residues. With 6 bases clipped from V and 0 bases from J, the junction kept 5 bases outside the gene matches. CDR3 residues: CSADGTDSNQPQHF. For the CDR3, the DNA is TGCAGTGCGGACGGGACAGATAGCAATCAGCCCCAGCATTTT.

This rearrangement joins TRBV5-1 to TRBJ2-3; 16 nucleotides align to TRBD2. This CDR3 has 17 residues. V shed 4 bases and J 7 bases; nucleotides not matched to a gene: 9. Germline V gene lookup returns CDR1 SGHRS and CDR2 YFSETQ. The CDR3 nucleotides read TGCGCCAGCAGCCCTCCGGGACTAGCGGGGGGGCTTTATACGCAGTATTTT. It yields the protein CASSPPGLAGGLYTQYF.

In its sample, this clonotype was seen a few times. The chain joins TRBV7-2 to TRBJ1-5; D call uncertain. The CDR3 has 15 residues. The V and J ends lost 4 bases and 7 bases respectively, with 17 bases between them. Per germline, CDR1 SGHTA and CDR2 FQGNSA. The CDR3 reads CASSYDLSLKQPQHF. The CDR3 DNA sequence: TGTGCCAGCAGCTACGACCTCTCTCTAAAACAGCCCCAGCATTTT. Full variable domain (rest looked up from reference TRBV7-2 and TRBJ1-5): GAGVSQSPSNKVTEKGKDVELRCDPISGHTALYWYRQSLGQGLEFLIYFQGNSAPDKSGLPSDRFSAERTGGSVSTLTIQRTQQEDSAVYLCASSYDLSLKQPQHFGDGTRLSIL.

The rearrangement uses TRBV5-1 and TRBJ2-5, with 9 bases identical to TRBD1. This CDR3 is built from 20 residues. The V segment lost 3 bases and the J segment 5 bases; nucleotides outside the gene matches: 23. The germline gives CDR1 SGHRS, CDR2 YFSETQ. Here the CDR3 DNA reads TGCGCCAGCAGCTCAACCGGATTTAGGACAGGGGACAAGCGGAAGGAGACCCAGTACTTC. Its protein is CASSSTGFRTGDKRKETQYF.

The chain couples TRBV20-1 to TRBJ2-1, with D perhaps matching TRBD1 (7 bases). The CDR3 is 16 residues long. CDR1 and CDR2 (germline): DFQATT, SNEGSKA (reference sequence). Trimming took 0 bases from V and 4 from J, leaving 16 bases between them. This CDR3 is CSARDLGQGGYNEQFF. The CDR3 DNA is TGCAGTGCTAGAGATCTTGGGCAGGGGGGTTACAATGAGCAGTTCTTC.

V gene TRBV20-1 combines with J gene TRBJ1-5; TRBD1 agrees at 9 bases. This CDR3 has 12 amino acids. J was trimmed by 8 bases and V by 5 bases; bases with no gene match: 4. Per the germline V gene, CDR1 is DFQATT and CDR2 is SNEGSKA (reference sequence). In DNA form, the CDR3 reads TGCAGTGCTGGACAGGGGATTAAGCCCCAGCATTTT. It encodes CSAGQGIKPQHF.

This clonotype occurred a few times. This chain uses TRBV27 with TRBJ2-5, with 7 bases aligning to TRBD2. With 0 bases clipped from V and 2 bases from J, the junction kept 15 bases outside the gene matches. Germline CDR1 MNHEY, CDR2 SMNVEV (reference sequence). The CDR3 runs to 19 residues. The CDR3 region has the DNA TGTGCCAGCAGTTTATCGAAGAGCGGGGCCCGCCGAGAGCAAGAGACCCAGTACTTC. It specifies CASSLSKSGARREQETQYF.

The chain employs TRBV11-2 and TRBJ2-3; D is unclear. There are 13 residues in the CDR3. V was cut by 5 bases and J by 4 bases, with 10 bases left in between. The germline gives CDR1 SGHAT, CDR2 FQNNGV. CDR3 sequence reads: CASSLSGPDTQYF. The CDR3 DNA reads TGTGCCAGCAGCCTTAGTGGCCCAGATACGCAGTATTTT.

CDR3 DNA sequence: TGCAGCGTTGGGGACAGGGGGTTGGGCACTGAAGCTTTCTTT. It yields the protein CSVGDRGLGTEAFF. This chain links TRBV29-1 with TRBJ1-1, with 11 positions matching TRBD1. Germline CDR1 and CDR2: SQVTM and ANQGSEA. The CDR3 loop spans 14 amino acids. The J segment lost 4 bases and the V segment lost 4 bases, leaving 5 bases of the junction unmatched.

The chain has TRBV7-8 and TRBJ2-3; D gene ambiguous. With 5 bases removed from V and 2 bases from J, the gap between germline ends came to 5 bases. Per the germline V gene, CDR1 is SGHVS and CDR2 is FQNEAQ. The length of the CDR3 is 12 residues. CDR3 sequence reads: CASSEPTDTQYF. The CDR3 bases are TGTGCCAGCAGCGAACCCACAGATACGCAGTATTTT.

This clonotype occurred a few times. J is TRBJ2-3 and V is TRBV20-1; possibly TRBD1 or TRBD2 for D (6 bases each). In germline, CDR1 is DFQATT, CDR2 SNEGSKA (reference sequence). Trimming shortened V by 1 base and J by 6 bases, and 17 bases separated the two germline ends. This CDR3 has 15 amino acids. CDR3 DNA sequence: TGCAGTGCTAGAGGAGTGGCAGGGGCGGGGGATACGCAGTATTTT. Translating gives CSARGVAGAGDTQYF.

By sample share, this clonotype is medium-sized. This chain links TRBV6-2 or TRBV6-3 with TRBJ1-5; D not certain. Germline V gives CDR1 MNHEY, CDR2 SVGEGT. The CDR3 covers 12 residues. V lost 2 bases and J lost 5, with 4 bases in between. The CDR3 protein is CASSYRDQPQHF. The CDR3 DNA reads TGTGCCAGCAGTTACAGAGATCAGCCCCAGCATTTT.

This chain connects TRBV7-3 to TRBJ1-1; TRBD1 is a possible D gene (5 bases). The CDR3 contains 13 residues. Germline CDR1 SGHTA, CDR2 FQGTGA. V lost 5 bases and J lost 5, with 12 bases in between. The CDR3 loop reads CASSGGGGTEAFF. As DNA, the CDR3 is TGTGCCAGCAGCGGGGGGGGGGGGACTGAAGCTTTCTTT.

V usage is TRBV25-1 and J usage is TRBJ1-4, with a tentative D call TRBD1 (5 bases). Trimming left V 6 bases short and J 3 bases short, with 14 bases between. This CDR3 contains 15 residues. The germline V gene has CDR1 MGHDK and CDR2 SYGVNS. CDR3: CASSPLGGANEKLFF. For the CDR3, the DNA is TGTGCCAGCAGCCCCCTGGGGGGAGCTAATGAAAAACTGTTTTTT.

The chain combines TRBV20-1 with TRBJ2-7; the D gene is possibly TRBD2 (5 bases). The CDR3 covers 15 residues. The germline V and J ends were trimmed by 0 bases and 1 base, with 13 bases remaining between them. In germline, CDR1 is DFQATT, CDR2 SNEGSKA (reference sequence). The CDR3 loop is CSARDRTRTSYEQYF. DNA of the CDR3: TGCAGTGCTAGAGATCGTACACGGACTTCCTACGAGCAGTACTTC.

V usage is TRBV4-2 and J usage is TRBJ2-5, with 10 bases lining up with TRBD2. Germline CDR1 LGHNA, CDR2 YNFKEQ. The ends lost 4 bases at V and 3 bases at J; junction bases unmatched: 5. The CDR3 runs to 15 residues. The CDR3 nucleotides are TGTGCCAGCAGCCCCCTAGCGGGGGTGGAAGAGACCCAGTACTTC. Translated, it gives CASSPLAGVEETQYF.

The chain uses TRBV6-2 or TRBV6-3 and TRBJ1-5; D is ambiguous. Between the trimmed V and J ends, which lost 7 bases and 1 base, there was a span of 11 bases. The CDR3 is made up of 14 amino acids. CDR1 is MNHEY, CDR2 SVGEGT, per germline. The CDR3 DNA follows: TGTGCCAGCACTCGCGTTTGGAGCAATCAGCCCCAGCATTTT. Translated: CASTRVWSNQPQHF.

This chain links TRBV6-1 with TRBJ1-5; D is ambiguous. CDR3 length: 12 amino acids. The germline V gene has CDR1 MNHNS and CDR2 SASEGT. V was shortened by 6 bases and J by 3 bases, with 6 bases between the two germline ends. DNA for the CDR3: TGTGCCAGCAGGGGAACCAATCAGCCCCAGCATTTT. The encoded protein is CASRGTNQPQHF.